This T cell receptor (beta chain) was recovered during a study of blood T cell repertoires in COVID-19 (dated by TCRdb to 2018 to 2021). For the study in its entirety: Collaborator samples came from the United States, Italy and Spain and covered acute and convalescent phases of COVID-19. The material from the prospective study consisted of cDNA or gDNA derived from T cells, B-cell-depleted T cells, or PBMCs. Subjects who had been exposed to COVID-19, were actively infected with it, or had recovered from it provided the deeply sampled blood TCRbeta repertoires that made up the dataset. The repertoires were released in a freely available public database intended as a resource for research on the immune response to SARS-CoV-2. The samples were drawn from two sources: the first 160 participants of the ongoing ImmuneRACE study, and about 1,300 subjects contributed by 6 global collaborators. Nearly every sample came with metadata listing a de-identified subject ID, COVID-19 status, age in years and sex. Where available, HLA class I and class II types were taken from metadata supplied by the sample provider and were not determined by assay-based typing. Study-level results and caveats: The quantity of clinical and demographic metadata differed by source and by participant and was supplied without curation.

This clone was recorded a few times. Its antigen is currently not known. No base-level quality is on record; no much larger clone is a single base apart. The immunoSEQ Assay, a bias-controlled multiplex PCR, was used to amplify TCRbeta CDR3 regions from genomic DNA. Concerning the study's data processing: The number of nucleated cells in each sample was estimated from the amplification of reference gene primers within the assay. To quantify the absolute abundance of each unique TCRbeta CDR3 rearrangement, sequence reads were collapsed and filtered. For each sample, productive Simpson clonality was calculated as the square root of Simpson's diversity index over productive rearrangements. As stored in TCRdb, this immuneACCESS dataset retains in-frame rearrangements with V and J assigned. A fraction of the clones does not appear; measured against another copy, unresolved V genes explain less than half of the discrepancy, and the remainder lacks a known reason. V, J and clone size were drawn from that table, and D and trimming were deduced from the DNA. This sample lists approximately 350,000 clones; 80% to 90% were detected once. Roughly 3% of the sample comes from the top ten.

Whole blood was collected in K2EDTA tubes by collaborating institutions according to the institutions' own protocols. For TCRbeta analysis, collaborator samples were shipped as frozen whole blood, as isolated PBMCs, or as DNA extracted from either sample type. Counted from cysteine to phenylalanine, this CDR3 has 15 amino acids. Only the CDR3 portion is preserved as DNA: 45 bases, with reading frame beginning at the first base. V is pruned by 5 bases and J by 6 bases, leaving 7 bases of the junction without a gene match. CDR1 and CDR2, per the germline V gene, are SGHAT and FQNNGV. This TCR came from a man aged 25 to 40 with active or convalescent COVID-19. Sequenced sample: peripheral blood. The chain is made from TRBV11-2 and TRBJ2-7, and TRBD2 matches 13 of the central bases. The DNA sequence reads TGTGCCAGCAGCGCAGGACTAGCGGGAGTCGGCGAGCAGTACTTC. Its protein product is CASSAGLAGVGEQYF.